The sequence of this TCR beta chain was determined in a study of beta chain features in type 1 diabetes. Study findings and constraints: Shortening of TCRB CDR3s, moderate but significant, appeared in all four CD4+ subsets of Type 1 diabetes patients. TCRB repertoires of naive, central memory and Treg cells appeared more similar among patients than among healthy donors.

This clone was picked up many times. Its target is not known. What was sequenced were expressed TCRB transcripts, since all of the isolated RNA had been reverse transcribed. Profiling relied on immunoSEQ multiplex PCR, and the TCRdb table lists in-frame clones only, not all of them. The profile shows over 100,000 clones, roughly 15% of them singletons. The clonotype comes from a man in his thirties or forties with type 1 diabetes. Input material: central memory CD4+ T cells from blood.

The CDR3 reads CASTAGGGVGTDTQYF. CDR3 in DNA: TGTGCCAGCACCGCAGGAGGGGGCGTAGGCACAGATACGCAGTATTTT. The chain joins TRBV5-4 to TRBJ2-3; a weak D match, TRBD1 (7 bases). The ends were cut back, 6 bases at V and 1 base at J, with 18 bases in the middle. The CDR3 length is 16 residues. Looked up from germline, CDR1 is SGHNT and CDR2 is YYREEE (reference sequence).